A selection of T cell receptor beta chains follows, all from one sample in a study of regulatory T cells in long-lasting Graves disease. TCRdb re-called the multiplex PCR reads through MiXCR, storing one row per CDR3 protein. The repertoire consists of roughly 420,000 distinct CDR3 sequences, with roughly 15% occurring once and the leading ten covering roughly 10%. This same sample was also part of a study on T cells in Graves' hyperthyroidism and ophthalmopathy.

This specimen was peripheral blood mononuclear cells (PBMCs), taken at new diagnosis, from a patient treated with antithyroid drugs. The source is a woman aged 25 to 39 with Graves disease. The CDR3 runs from the conserved cysteine through the conserved F or W. D genes are given only for firm matches. The size of a clone is reported for some rows only, either as once, few or many, or as a class for expanded clones.

size: few
J: TRBJ2-3
V: TRBV7-2
D: -
CDR3: CASSLVISTDTQYF
DNA: TGTGCCAGCAGCTTAGTTATAAGCACAGATACGCAGTATTTT

size: many
J: TRBJ1-5
V: TRBV6-1
D: TRBD1
CDR3: CASIRTGHNQPQHF
DNA: TGTGCCAGCATCCGGACAGGGCATAATCAGCCCCAGCATTTT

size: many
J: TRBJ2-1
V: TRBV27
D: -
CDR3: CASSLSLGNEQFF
DNA: TGTGCCAGCAGTTTAAGCCTGGGGAATGAGCAGTTCTTC

size: many
J: TRBJ1-5
V: TRBV27
D: -
CDR3: CASGPVGGQPQHF
DNA: TGTGCCAGCGGCCCCGTCGGGGGACAGCCCCAGCATTTT

size: few
J: TRBJ1-2
V: TRBV14
D: -
CDR3: CASSQRGLPRPGRTYGYTF
DNA: TGTGCCAGCAGCCAAAGGGGCCTACCCCGGCCGGGCCGCACCTATGGCTACACCTTC

size: many
J: TRBJ1-4
V: TRBV11-2
D: TRBD1
CDR3: CASSKLDRDANEKLFF
DNA: TGTGCCAGCAGCAAGCTCGACAGGGACGCTAATGAAAAACTGTTTTTT

size: many
J: TRBJ1-1
V: TRBV6-2/TRBV6-3
D: -
CDR3: CASNPGMNTEAFF
DNA: TGTGCCAGCAATCCAGGGATGAACACTGAAGCTTTCTTT

size: few
J: TRBJ2-7
V: TRBV9
D: -
CDR3: CASSPLLPGEQYF
DNA: TGTGCCAGCAGCCCACTTCTGCCGGGCGAGCAGTACTTC

size: few
J: TRBJ1-5
V: TRBV6-2/TRBV6-3
D: -
CDR3: CASSEPGFRNQPQHF
DNA: TGTGCCAGCAGTGAACCCGGTTTTCGCAATCAGCCCCAGCATTTT

size: many
J: TRBJ2-3
V: TRBV11-2
D: -
CDR3: CASGGPKTDTQYF
DNA: TGTGCCAGCGGCGGGCCCAAGACCGATACGCAGTATTTT

size: many
J: TRBJ2-7
V: TRBV2
D: TRBD1
CDR3: CASSVKRDRRPVGYEQYF
DNA: TGTGCCAGCAGCGTTAAGAGGGACAGGCGCCCAGTCGGCTACGAGCAGTACTTC

size: many
J: TRBJ1-4
V: TRBV28
D: -
CDR3: CASSTGNATNEKLFF
DNA: TGTGCCAGCAGTACCGGGAACGCAACTAATGAAAAACTGTTTTTT

size: -
J: TRBJ2-7
V: TRBV9
D: -
CDR3: CASSVGIGGNYEQYF
DNA: TGTGCCAGCAGCGTAGGGATAGGAGGGAACTACGAGCAGTACTTC

size: -
J: TRBJ2-1
V: TRBV7-8
D: TRBD2
CDR3: CASSLPGGSTEQFF
DNA: TGTGCTAGCAGCTTACCGGGAGGGTCTACTGAGCAGTTCTTC

size: many
J: TRBJ2-1
V: TRBV18
D: -
CDR3: CASSSRWYSYNEQFF
DNA: TGTGCCAGCTCCTCGAGATGGTACTCCTACAATGAGCAGTTCTTC

size: many
J: TRBJ2-7
V: TRBV28
D: -
CDR3: CASSRADSSSYEQYF
DNA: TGTGCCAGCAGTAGGGCCGACTCATCCTCCTACGAGCAGTACTTC

size: -
J: TRBJ2-1
V: TRBV20-1
D: -
CDR3: CSASMGNEQFF
DNA: TGCAGTGCTAGCATGGGCAATGAGCAGTTCTTC

size: many
J: TRBJ1-2
V: TRBV11-2
D: -
CDR3: CASSRPVESGDVGYTF
DNA: TGTGCCAGCAGCCGCCCCGTCGAATCCGGTGACGTGGGCTACACCTTC

size: many
J: TRBJ2-5
V: TRBV7-9
D: -
CDR3: CASSLSKTETQYF
DNA: TGTGCCAGCAGCTTATCCAAGACAGAGACCCAGTACTTC

size: many
J: TRBJ1-1
V: TRBV7-9
D: -
CDR3: CASSLEEGRAEAFF
DNA: TGTGCCAGCAGCTTAGAGGAGGGAAGGGCTGAAGCTTTCTTT

size: many
J: TRBJ1-2
V: TRBV5-6
D: -
CDR3: CASSLLNLGYGYTF
DNA: TGTGCCAGCAGCTTGCTTAATCTCGGCTATGGCTACACCTTC

size: -
J: TRBJ2-1
V: TRBV4-1
D: -
CDR3: CASSQEDEGWSSYNEQFF
DNA: TGCGCCAGCAGCCAAGAGGATGAGGGGTGGAGCTCCTACAATGAGCAGTTCTTC

size: many
J: TRBJ2-1
V: TRBV27
D: TRBD2
CDR3: CASKLGLAGINEQFF
DNA: TGTGCCAGCAAGCTGGGACTAGCGGGTATCAATGAGCAGTTCTTC

size: many
J: TRBJ1-1
V: TRBV7-9
D: TRBD1
CDR3: CASSLAKRDRGRKNTEAFF
DNA: TGTGCCAGCAGCTTAGCCAAACGGGACAGGGGGCGCAAGAACACTGAAGCTTTCTTT

size: many
J: TRBJ2-1
V: TRBV10-2
D: -
CDR3: CASSSGPPSRTYNEQFF
DNA: TGCGCCAGCAGCTCGGGGCCGCCTAGTCGGACCTACAATGAGCAGTTCTTC

size: few
J: TRBJ1-3
V: TRBV6-1
D: -
CDR3: CASELGGHGNTIYF
DNA: TGTGCCAGCGAACTCGGGGGTCACGGAAACACCATATATTTT

size: -
J: TRBJ2-7
V: TRBV5-1
D: -
CDR3: CASSLALSHEQYF
DNA: TGCGCCAGCAGCTTGGCCCTCTCGCACGAGCAGTACTTC

size: many
J: TRBJ1-5
V: TRBV28
D: -
CDR3: CASSANLGSNQPQHF
DNA: TGTGCCAGCAGTGCGAACTTAGGTAGCAATCAGCCCCAGCATTTT

size: many
J: TRBJ2-5
V: TRBV28
D: TRBD2
CDR3: CASSSIAGQETQYF
DNA: TGTGCCAGCAGTTCCATAGCGGGACAAGAGACCCAGTACTTC

size: many
J: TRBJ2-4
V: TRBV20-1
D: TRBD1
CDR3: CSASTGAVSENIQYF
DNA: TGCAGTGCTTCGACAGGGGCAGTCAGTGAAAACATTCAGTACTTC

size: many
J: TRBJ1-5
V: TRBV6-1
D: -
CDR3: CASSTGGGDLQPQHF
DNA: TGTGCCAGCAGTACCGGGGGAGGGGATCTACAGCCCCAGCATTTT

size: -
J: TRBJ1-2
V: TRBV28
D: -
CDR3: CASRIQSTNYGYTF
DNA: TGTGCCAGCAGAATACAGAGTACCAACTATGGCTACACCTTC

size: few
J: TRBJ2-2
V: TRBV4-3
D: -
CDR3: CASSQEGLGDRELFF
DNA: TGCGCCAGCAGCCAGGAGGGATTGGGCGACCGGGAGCTGTTTTTT

size: many
J: TRBJ2-7
V: TRBV3-1
D: -
CDR3: CASSQGNHEQYF
DNA: TGTGCCAGCAGCCAAGGTAACCACGAGCAGTACTTC

size: many
J: TRBJ2-5
V: TRBV7-3
D: -
CDR3: CASSLGRQSETQYF
DNA: TGTGCCAGCAGCCTGGGGCGGCAGAGCGAGACCCAGTACTTC

size: many
J: TRBJ2-1
V: TRBV11-2
D: -
CDR3: CASSPASGFSYNEQFF
DNA: TGTGCCAGCAGCCCGGCGTCCGGATTCTCCTACAATGAGCAGTTCTTC

size: many
J: TRBJ2-2
V: TRBV3-1
D: TRBD2
CDR3: CASSHPGLARTGELFF
DNA: TGTGCCAGCAGCCACCCGGGACTAGCTCGCACCGGGGAGCTGTTTTTT

size: -
J: TRBJ2-5
V: TRBV4-1
D: -
CDR3: CASSQKGGANYWETQYF
DNA: TGCGCCAGCAGCCAAAAAGGAGGGGCCAATTATTGGGAGACCCAGTACTTC

size: -
J: TRBJ1-4
V: TRBV20-1
D: -
CDR3: CSAGAPAATNEKLFF
DNA: TGCAGTGCTGGGGCTCCCGCTGCAACTAATGAAAAACTGTTTTTT

size: few
J: TRBJ2-4
V: TRBV7-9
D: TRBD2
CDR3: CASSLVTSAGFIQYF
DNA: TGTGCCAGCAGCCTAGTAACTAGCGCCGGATTCATTCAGTACTTC

size: many
J: TRBJ1-2
V: TRBV28
D: -
CDR3: CASSFEYYGYTF
DNA: TGTGCCAGCAGTTTCGAATACTATGGCTACACCTTC